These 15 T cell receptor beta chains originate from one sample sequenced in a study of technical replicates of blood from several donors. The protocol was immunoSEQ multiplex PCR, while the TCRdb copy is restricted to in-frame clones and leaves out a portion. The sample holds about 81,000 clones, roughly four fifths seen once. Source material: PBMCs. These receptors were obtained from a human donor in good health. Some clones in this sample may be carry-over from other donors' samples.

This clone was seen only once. The CDR3 loop is CASGEAGNYGYTF. The CDR3 coding sequence is TGTGCCAGCGGGGAGGCGGGAAACTATGGCTACACCTTC. This chain uses TRBV25-1 with TRBJ1-2; D uncertain. Trimming pared 8 bases from V and 2 bases from J, leaving 12 bases between. The CDR3 totals 13 residues. Germline CDR1 MGHDK, CDR2 SYGVNS.

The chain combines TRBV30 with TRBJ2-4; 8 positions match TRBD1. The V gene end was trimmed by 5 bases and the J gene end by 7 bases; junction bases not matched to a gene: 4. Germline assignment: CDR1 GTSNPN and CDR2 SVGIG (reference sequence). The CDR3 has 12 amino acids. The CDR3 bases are TGTGCCTGGGGACAGGGCGGGAACATTCAGTACTTC. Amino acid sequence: CAWGQGGNIQYF.

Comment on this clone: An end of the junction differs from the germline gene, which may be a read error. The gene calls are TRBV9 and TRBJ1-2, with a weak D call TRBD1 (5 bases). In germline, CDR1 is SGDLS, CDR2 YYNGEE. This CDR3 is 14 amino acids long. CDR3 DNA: TGTGCCGGCAGCCCTACCCGACAGCCCTATGGCTACACCTTC. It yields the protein CAGSPTRQPYGYTF.

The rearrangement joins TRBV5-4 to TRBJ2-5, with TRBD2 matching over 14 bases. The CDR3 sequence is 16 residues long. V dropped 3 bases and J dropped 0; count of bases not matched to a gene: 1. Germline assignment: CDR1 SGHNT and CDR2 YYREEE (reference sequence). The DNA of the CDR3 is TGTGCCAGCAGCTGGGGACTAGCGGGGGACCAAGAGACCCAGTACTTC. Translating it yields CASSWGLAGDQETQYF.

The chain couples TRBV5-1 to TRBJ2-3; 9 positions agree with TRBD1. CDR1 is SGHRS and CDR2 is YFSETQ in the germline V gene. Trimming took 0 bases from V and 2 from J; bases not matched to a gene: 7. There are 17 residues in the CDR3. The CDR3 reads CASSLGPGTGTTDTQYF. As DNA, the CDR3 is TGCGCCAGCAGCTTGGGGCCCGGGACAGGGACCACAGATACGCAGTATTTT. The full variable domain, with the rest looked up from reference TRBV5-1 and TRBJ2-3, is KAGVTQTPRYLIKTRGQQVTLSCSPISGHRSVSWYQQTPGQGLQFLFEYFSETQRNKGNFPGRFSGRQFSNSRSEMNVSTLELGDSALYLCASSLGPGTGTTDTQYFGPGTRLTVL.

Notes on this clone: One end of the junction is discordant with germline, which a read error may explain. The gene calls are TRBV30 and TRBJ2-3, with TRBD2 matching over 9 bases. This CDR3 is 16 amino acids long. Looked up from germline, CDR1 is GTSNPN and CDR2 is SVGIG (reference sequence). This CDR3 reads CAWSVLHSGGTDTRYF. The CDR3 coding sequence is TGTGCCTGGAGTGTACTCCATAGCGGGGGCACAGATACGCGGTATTTT.

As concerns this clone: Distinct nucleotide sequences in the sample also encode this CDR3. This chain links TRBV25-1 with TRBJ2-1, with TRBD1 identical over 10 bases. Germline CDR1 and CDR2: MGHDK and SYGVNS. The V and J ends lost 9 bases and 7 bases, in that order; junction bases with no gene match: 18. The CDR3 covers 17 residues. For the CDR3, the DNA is TGTGCCAGTCGGGAAATGACAGGGGGCGGTTCGAGGAATGAGCAGTTCTTC. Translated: CASREMTGGGSRNEQFF.

CDR3 residues: CAWRRYRATNEKLFF. CDR3 DNA: TGTGCCTGGCGTCGGTACAGAGCAACTAATGAAAAACTGTTTTTT. V usage is TRBV30 and J usage is TRBJ1-4; no clear D. Germline V gene data show CDR1 as GTSNPN and CDR2 as SVGIG (reference sequence). Deletions cut 5 bases from V and 0 bases from J, with 13 bases between. The CDR3 sequence is 15 residues long.

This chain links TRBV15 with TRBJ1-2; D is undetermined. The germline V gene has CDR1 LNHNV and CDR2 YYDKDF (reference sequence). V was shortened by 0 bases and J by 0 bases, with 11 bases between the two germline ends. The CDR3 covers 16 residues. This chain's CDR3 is CATSRDRLSANYGYTF. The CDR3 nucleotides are TGTGCCACCAGCAGAGACAGGTTGTCCGCTAACTATGGCTACACCTTC.

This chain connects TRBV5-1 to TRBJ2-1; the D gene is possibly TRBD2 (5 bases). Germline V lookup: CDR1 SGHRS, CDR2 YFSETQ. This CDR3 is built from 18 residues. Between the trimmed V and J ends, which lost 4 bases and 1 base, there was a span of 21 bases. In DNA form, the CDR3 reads TGCGCCAGCAGCGGACTCTCGTTTACGTTTGGGTCCTACAATGAGCAGTTCTTC. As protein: CASSGLSFTFGSYNEQFF.

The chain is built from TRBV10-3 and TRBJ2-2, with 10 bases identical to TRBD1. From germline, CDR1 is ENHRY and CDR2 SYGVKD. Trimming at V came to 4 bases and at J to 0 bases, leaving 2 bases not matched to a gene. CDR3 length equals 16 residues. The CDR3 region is CAISGGQGTNTGELFF. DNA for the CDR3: TGTGCCATCAGTGGGGGACAGGGGACGAACACCGGGGAGCTGTTTTTT.

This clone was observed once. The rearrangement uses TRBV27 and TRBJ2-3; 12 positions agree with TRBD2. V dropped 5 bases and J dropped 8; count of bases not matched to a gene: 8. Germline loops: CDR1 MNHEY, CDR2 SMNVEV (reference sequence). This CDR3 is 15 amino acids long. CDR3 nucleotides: TGTGCCAGCAGTGAGGGACTAGCGGGTTACGGTACGCAGTATTTT. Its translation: CASSEGLAGYGTQYF.

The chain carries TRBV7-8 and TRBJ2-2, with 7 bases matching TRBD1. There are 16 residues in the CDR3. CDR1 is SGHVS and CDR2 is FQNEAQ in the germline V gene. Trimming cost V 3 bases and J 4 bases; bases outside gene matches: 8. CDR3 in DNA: TGTGCCAGCAGCTTTCGAAGGGGGCTGCGCACCGGGGAGCTGTTTTTT. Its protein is CASSFRRGLRTGELFF.

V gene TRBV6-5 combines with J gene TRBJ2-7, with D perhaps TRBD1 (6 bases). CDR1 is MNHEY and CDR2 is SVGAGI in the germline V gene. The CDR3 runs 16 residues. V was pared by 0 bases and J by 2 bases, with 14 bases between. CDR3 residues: CASSYSLAGDPYEQYF. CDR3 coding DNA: TGTGCCAGCAGTTACTCCTTGGCAGGGGACCCCTACGAGCAGTACTTC.

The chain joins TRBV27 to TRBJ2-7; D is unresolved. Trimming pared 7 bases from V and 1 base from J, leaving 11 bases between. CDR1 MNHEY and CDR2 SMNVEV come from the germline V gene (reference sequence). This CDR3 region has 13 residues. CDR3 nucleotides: TGTGCCAGCAAACGGCAGGCGTCCTACGAGCAGTACTTC. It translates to CASKRQASYEQYF.